This TCR beta chain was sequenced during a study of T-cell reconstitution after alpha-beta-depleted transplantation in children. Germline CDR1 reads SNHLY; CDR2 reads FYNNEI. The V and J ends lost 6 bases and 1 base, in that order; junction bases with no gene match: 6. The CDR3 totals 15 residues. Construction of the TCRbeta library involved unique molecular identifiers. TCRdb passed the PCR reads through MiXCR, listing each CDR3 protein once. The sample has 210,000 or so distinct CDR3 sequences, approximately 11% seen once. This clonotype was counted ten times or more. The sample was PBMCs, taken before TCRalphabeta/CD19-depleted stem cell transplant. The chain combines TRBV2 with TRBJ2-5; 9 nucleotides match TRBD1. This receptor was obtained from a child younger than two with acute myeloid leukemia, due to receive a stem cell transplant. CDR3 region: CASSPNRGRQETQYF. The CDR3 DNA reads as TGTGCCAGCAGCCCGAACAGGGGGCGCCAAGAGACCCAGTACTTC.